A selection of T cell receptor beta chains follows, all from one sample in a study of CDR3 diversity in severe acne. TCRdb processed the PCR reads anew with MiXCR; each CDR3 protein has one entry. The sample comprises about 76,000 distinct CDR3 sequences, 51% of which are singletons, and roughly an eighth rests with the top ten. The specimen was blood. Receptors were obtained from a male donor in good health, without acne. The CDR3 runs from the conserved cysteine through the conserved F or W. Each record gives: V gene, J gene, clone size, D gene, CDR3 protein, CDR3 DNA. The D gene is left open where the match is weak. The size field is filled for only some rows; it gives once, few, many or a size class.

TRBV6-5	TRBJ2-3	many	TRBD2	CASSEGTSESTDTQYF	TGTGCCAGCAGTGAGGGGACTAGCGAGAGCACAGATACGCAGTATTTT
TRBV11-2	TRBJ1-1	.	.	CASSLAGSGAWNTEAFF	TGTGCCAGCAGCTTGGCGGGGTCAGGGGCTTGGAACACTGAAGCTTTCTTT
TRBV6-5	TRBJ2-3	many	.	CASSPQAAESTDTQYF	TGTGCCAGCAGCCCTCAAGCGGCAGAGAGCACAGATACGCAGTATTTT
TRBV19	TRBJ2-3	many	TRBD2	CASSIDVNKAGADTQYF	TGTGCCAGTAGTATAGACGTTAACAAAGCGGGGGCAGATACGCAGTATTTT
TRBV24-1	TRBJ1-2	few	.	CATSDRDLDGYTF	TGTGCCACCAGTGATCGGGACCTCGATGGCTACACCTTC
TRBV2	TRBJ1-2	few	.	CASSEPSFKRNYGYTF	TGTGCCAGCAGTGAACCATCTTTTAAGAGAAACTATGGCTACACCTTC
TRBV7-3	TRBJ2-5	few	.	CASRAELQETQYF	TGTGCCAGCAGAGCCGAACTGCAAGAGACCCAGTACTTC
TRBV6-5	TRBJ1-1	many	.	CASSRDSEAFF	TGTGCCAGCAGTCGGGACTCTGAAGCTTTCTTT
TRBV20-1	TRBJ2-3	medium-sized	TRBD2	CSATREGTDTQYF	TGCAGTGCCACCCGGGAGGGCACAGATACGCAGTATTTT
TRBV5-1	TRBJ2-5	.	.	CASSPGGARQYF	TGCGCCAGCAGCCCGGGCGGGGCTAGGCAGTACTTC
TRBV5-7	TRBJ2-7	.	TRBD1	CASRADRGTYEQYF	TGTGCTAGTAGGGCCGACAGGGGAACCTACGAGCAGTACTTC
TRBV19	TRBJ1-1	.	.	CASSIRQLNTEAFF	TGTGCCAGTAGTATAAGACAGCTGAACACTGAAGCTTTCTTT
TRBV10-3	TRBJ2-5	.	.	CATASVSETQYF	TGTGCCACCGCTAGCGTATCAGAGACCCAGTACTTC
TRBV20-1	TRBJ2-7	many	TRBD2	CSARDLAGGGYEQYF	TGCAGTGCTAGAGATTTAGCGGGAGGAGGCTACGAGCAGTACTTC
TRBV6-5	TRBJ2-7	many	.	CASRQTGSAYEQYF	TGTGCCAGCAGGCAGACAGGAAGTGCCTACGAGCAGTACTTC
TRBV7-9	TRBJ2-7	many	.	CASTWGQSYEQYF	TGTGCCAGCACCTGGGGGCAGTCCTACGAGCAGTACTTC
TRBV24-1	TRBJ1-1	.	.	CATSETDTHMNTEAFF	TGTGCCACCAGTGAGACAGATACTCACATGAACACTGAAGCTTTCTTT
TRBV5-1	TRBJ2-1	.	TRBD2	CASSLQDGLSGRYNEQFF	TGCGCCAGCAGCTTGCAGGACGGCCTTAGCGGGAGATACAATGAGCAGTTCTTC
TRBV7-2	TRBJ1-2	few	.	CASSQPITSYGYTF	TGTGCCAGCAGCCAACCGATAACATCCTATGGCTACACCTTC
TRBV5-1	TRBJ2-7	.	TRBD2	CASSRAGTSGSWREQYF	TGCGCCAGCAGCCGAGCCGGGACTAGCGGGAGCTGGAGGGAGCAGTACTTC
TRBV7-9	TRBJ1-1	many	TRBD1	CASSLSGQENTEAFF	TGTGCCAGCAGCTTATCGGGACAGGAGAACACTGAAGCTTTCTTT
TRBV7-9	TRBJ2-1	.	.	CASSSDRDNSYNEQFF	TGTGCCAGCAGCAGTGACCGGGACAACTCCTACAATGAGCAGTTCTTC
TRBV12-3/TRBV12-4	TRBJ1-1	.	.	CASSSLGQNTEAFF	TGTGCCAGCAGTTCCTTGGGACAGAACACTGAAGCTTTCTTT
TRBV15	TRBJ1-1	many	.	CATSRPTVLRTEAFF	TGTGCCACCAGCAGACCAACGGTCCTGCGAACTGAAGCTTTCTTT
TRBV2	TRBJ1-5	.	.	CASSVESNQPQHF	TGTGCCAGCAGTGTAGAGTCCAATCAGCCCCAGCATTTT
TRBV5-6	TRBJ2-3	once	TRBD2	CASSSRRLASDEQFFTDTQYF	TGTGCCAGCAGCTCTAGGAGACTAGCGAGCGATGAGCAGTTCTTCACAGATACGCAGTATTTT
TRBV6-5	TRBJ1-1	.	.	CASSSGRRGKAFF	TGTGCCAGCAGTTCAGGGAGGCGGGGGAAAGCTTTCTTT
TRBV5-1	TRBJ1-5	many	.	CASSLVTGGNQPQHF	TGCGCCAGCAGCTTGGTTACCGGGGGCAATCAGCCCCAGCATTTT
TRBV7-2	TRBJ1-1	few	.	CASSFSVNTEAFF	TGTGCCAGCAGCTTTTCAGTGAACACTGAAGCTTTCTTT
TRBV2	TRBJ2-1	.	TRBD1	CASSPLGQGGDGHTF	TGTGCCAGCAGTCCATTGGGACAGGGTGGAGATGGCCACACCTTC
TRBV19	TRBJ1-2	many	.	CASSPSRWGSYGYTF	TGTGCCAGTAGCCCGTCTAGGTGGGGAAGCTATGGCTACACCTTC
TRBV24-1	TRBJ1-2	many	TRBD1	CAPVDRDGYTF	TGTGCCCCGGTGGACAGGGATGGCTACACCTTC
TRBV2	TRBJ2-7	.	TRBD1	CASSVTGVGEQYF	TGTGCCAGCAGTGTGACAGGGGTGGGAGAGCAGTACTTC
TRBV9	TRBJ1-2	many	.	CASSVDPLSSYGYTF	TGTGCCAGCAGCGTAGATCCACTTTCTAGCTATGGCTACACCTTC